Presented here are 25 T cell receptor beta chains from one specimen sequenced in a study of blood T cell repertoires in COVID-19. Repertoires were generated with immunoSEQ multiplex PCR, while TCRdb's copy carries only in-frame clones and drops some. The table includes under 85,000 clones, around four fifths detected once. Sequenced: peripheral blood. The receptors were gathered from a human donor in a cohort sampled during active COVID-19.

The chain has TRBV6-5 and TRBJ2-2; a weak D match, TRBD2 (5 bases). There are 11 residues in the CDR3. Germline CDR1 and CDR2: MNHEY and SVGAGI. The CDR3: CAIGAAGELFF. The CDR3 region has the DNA TGTGCGATCGGAGCGGCCGGGGAGCTGTTTTTT.

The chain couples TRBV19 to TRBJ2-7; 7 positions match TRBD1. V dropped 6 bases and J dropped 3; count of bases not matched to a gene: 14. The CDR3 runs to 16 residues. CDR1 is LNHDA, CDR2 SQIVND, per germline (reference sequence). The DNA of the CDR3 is TGTGCCAGTAGCCGCCGTGCCGGGACAGAACTCTACGAGCAGTACTTC. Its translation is CASSRRAGTELYEQYF.

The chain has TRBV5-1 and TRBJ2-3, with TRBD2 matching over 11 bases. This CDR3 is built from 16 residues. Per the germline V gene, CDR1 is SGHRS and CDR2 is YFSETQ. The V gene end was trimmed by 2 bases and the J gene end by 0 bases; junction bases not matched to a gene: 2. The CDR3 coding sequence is TGCGCCAGCAGCTTAATAGCGGGGGGGAGCACAGATACGCAGTATTTT. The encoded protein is CASSLIAGGSTDTQYF.

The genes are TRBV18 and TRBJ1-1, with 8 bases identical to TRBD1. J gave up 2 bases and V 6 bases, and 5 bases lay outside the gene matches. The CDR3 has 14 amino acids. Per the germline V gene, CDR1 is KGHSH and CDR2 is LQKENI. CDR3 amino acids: CASSQGAGNTEAFF. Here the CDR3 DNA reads TGTGCCAGCTCTCAGGGGGCCGGCAACACTGAAGCTTTCTTT. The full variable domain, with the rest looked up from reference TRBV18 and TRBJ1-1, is NAGVMQNPRHLVRRRGQEARLRCSPMKGHSHVYWYRQLPEEGLKFMVYLQKENIIDESGMPKERFSAEFPKEGPSILRIQQVVRGDSAAYFCASSQGAGNTEAFFGQGTRLTVV.

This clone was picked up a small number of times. The CDR3 loop is CASSSRQGTEAFF. The CDR3 coding sequence is TGTGCCAGCAGCTCGCGACAGGGCACTGAAGCTTTCTTT. The chain recombines TRBV7-8 with TRBJ1-1; 7 bases are a match to TRBD1. Trimming at V came to 4 bases and at J to 4 bases, leaving 3 bases not matched to a gene. CDR1 is SGHVS and CDR2 is FQNEAQ in the germline V gene. The CDR3 is 13 residues long.

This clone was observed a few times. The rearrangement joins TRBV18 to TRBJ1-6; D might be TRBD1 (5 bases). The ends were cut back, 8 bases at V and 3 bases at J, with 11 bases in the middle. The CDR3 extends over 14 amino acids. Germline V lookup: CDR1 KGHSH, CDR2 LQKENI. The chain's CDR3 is CASGVQDYNSPLHF. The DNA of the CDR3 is TGTGCCAGCGGAGTACAGGACTATAATTCACCCCTCCACTTT.

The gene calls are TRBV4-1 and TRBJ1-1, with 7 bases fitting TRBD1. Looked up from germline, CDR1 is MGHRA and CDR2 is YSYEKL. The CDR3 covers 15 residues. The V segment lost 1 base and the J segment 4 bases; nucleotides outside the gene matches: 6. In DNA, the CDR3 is TGCGCCAGCAGCCAAGTAGGGGGCGCGGGCACTGAAGCTTTCTTT. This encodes CASSQVGGAGTEAFF.

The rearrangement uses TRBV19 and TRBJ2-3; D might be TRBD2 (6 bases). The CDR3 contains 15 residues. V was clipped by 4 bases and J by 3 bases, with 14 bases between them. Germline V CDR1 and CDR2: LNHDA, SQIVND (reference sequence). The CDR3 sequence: CASSTGSGVTDTQYF. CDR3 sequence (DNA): TGTGCCAGTAGTACTGGGTCGGGGGTAACAGATACGCAGTATTTT. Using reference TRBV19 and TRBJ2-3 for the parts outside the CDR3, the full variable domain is DGGITQSPKYLFRKEGQNVTLSCEQNLNHDAMYWYRQDPGQGLRLIYYSQIVNDFQKGDIAEGYSVSREKKESFPLTVTSAQKNPTAFYLCASSTGSGVTDTQYFGPGTRLTVL.

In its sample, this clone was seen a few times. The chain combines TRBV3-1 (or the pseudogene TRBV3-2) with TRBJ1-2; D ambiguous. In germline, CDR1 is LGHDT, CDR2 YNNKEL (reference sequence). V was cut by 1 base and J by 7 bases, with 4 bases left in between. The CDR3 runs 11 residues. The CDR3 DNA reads TGTGCCAGCAGCCAAGGGAGTGGCTACACCTTC. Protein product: CASSQGSGYTF.

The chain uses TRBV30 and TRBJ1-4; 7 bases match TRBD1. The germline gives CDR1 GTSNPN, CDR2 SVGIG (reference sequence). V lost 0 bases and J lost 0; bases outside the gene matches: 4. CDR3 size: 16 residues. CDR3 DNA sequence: TGTGCCTGGAGTGTACAGGGGAGGACAACTAATGAAAAACTGTTTTTT. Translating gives CAWSVQGRTTNEKLFF.

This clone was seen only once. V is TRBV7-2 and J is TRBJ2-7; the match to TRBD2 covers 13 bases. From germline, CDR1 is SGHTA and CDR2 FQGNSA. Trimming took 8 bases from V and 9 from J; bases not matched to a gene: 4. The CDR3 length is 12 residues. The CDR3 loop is CASGLAGVAQYF. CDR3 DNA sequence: TGTGCCAGCGGACTAGCGGGGGTAGCGCAGTACTTC.

The CDR3 region has the DNA TGTGCCAGCAGCTTAGCGATAGCGGGGGGGCCCAGTGAGCAGTTCTTC. As protein: CASSLAIAGGPSEQFF. The chain uses TRBV7-2 and TRBJ2-1; 11 bases match TRBD2. V gave up 0 bases and J gave up 9 bases; unmatched junction bases: 7. CDR1 and CDR2 from the germline V gene are SGHTA and FQGNSA. The CDR3 length is 16 residues.

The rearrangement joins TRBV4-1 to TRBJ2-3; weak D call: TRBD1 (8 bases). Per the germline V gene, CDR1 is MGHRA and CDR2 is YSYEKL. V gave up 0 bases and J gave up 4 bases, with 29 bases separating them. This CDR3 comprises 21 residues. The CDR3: CASSQDLPDRGPLGGADTQYF. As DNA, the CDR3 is TGCGCCAGCAGCCAAGATCTTCCCGACAGGGGCCCCTTGGGGGGGGCAGATACGCAGTATTTT.

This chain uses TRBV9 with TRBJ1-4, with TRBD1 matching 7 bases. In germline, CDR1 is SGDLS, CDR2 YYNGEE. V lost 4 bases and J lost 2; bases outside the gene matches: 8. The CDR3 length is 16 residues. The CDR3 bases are TGTGCCAGCAGCCTCGAGTGGGGACAGACTAATGAAAAACTGTTTTTT. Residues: CASSLEWGQTNEKLFF.

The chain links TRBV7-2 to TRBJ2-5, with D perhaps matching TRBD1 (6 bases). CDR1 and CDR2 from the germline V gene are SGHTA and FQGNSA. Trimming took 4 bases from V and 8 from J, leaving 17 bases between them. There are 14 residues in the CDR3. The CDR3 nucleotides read TGTGCCAGCAGCTCGGACAGTGGGGGTCGAACCCAGTACTTC. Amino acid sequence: CASSSDSGGRTQYF.

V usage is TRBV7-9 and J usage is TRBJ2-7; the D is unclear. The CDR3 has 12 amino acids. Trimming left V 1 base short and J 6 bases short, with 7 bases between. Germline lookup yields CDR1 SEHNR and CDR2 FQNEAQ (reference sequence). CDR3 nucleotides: TGTGCCAGCAGCTTAGTGTCGAGCGAGCAGTACTTC. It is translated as CASSLVSSEQYF.

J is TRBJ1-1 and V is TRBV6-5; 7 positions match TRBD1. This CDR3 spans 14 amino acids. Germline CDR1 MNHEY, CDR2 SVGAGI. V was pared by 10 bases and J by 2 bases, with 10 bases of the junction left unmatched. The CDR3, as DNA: TGTGCCAACCGGGTGCAGGGGGGTAACACTGAAGCTTTCTTT. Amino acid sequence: CANRVQGGNTEAFF.

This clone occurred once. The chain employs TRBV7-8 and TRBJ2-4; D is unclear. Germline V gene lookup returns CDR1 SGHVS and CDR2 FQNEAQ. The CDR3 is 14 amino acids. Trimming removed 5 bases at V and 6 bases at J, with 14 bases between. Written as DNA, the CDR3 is TGTGCCAGCAGCGAACCCCGTCTCGGAAACATTCAGTACTTC. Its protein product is CASSEPRLGNIQYF.

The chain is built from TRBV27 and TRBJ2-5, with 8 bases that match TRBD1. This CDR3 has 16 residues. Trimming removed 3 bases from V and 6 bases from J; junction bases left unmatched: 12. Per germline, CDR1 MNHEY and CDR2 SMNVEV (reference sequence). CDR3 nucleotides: TGTGCCAGCAGTTTTCTCGGACAGGGTGAGATGAAGACCCAGTACTTC. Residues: CASSFLGQGEMKTQYF.

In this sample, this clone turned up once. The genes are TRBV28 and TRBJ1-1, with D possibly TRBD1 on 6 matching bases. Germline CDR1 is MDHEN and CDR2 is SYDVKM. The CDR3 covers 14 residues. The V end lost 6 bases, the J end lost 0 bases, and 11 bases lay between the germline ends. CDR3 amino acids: CASSGTLLNTEAFF. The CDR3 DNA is TGTGCCAGCAGCGGGACATTACTGAACACTGAAGCTTTCTTT.

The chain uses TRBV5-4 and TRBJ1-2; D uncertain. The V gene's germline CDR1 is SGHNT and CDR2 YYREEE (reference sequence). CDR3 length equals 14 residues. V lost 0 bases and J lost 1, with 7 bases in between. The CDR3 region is CASSLGQVNYGYTF. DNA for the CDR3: TGTGCCAGCAGCTTGGGTCAGGTTAACTATGGCTACACCTTC.

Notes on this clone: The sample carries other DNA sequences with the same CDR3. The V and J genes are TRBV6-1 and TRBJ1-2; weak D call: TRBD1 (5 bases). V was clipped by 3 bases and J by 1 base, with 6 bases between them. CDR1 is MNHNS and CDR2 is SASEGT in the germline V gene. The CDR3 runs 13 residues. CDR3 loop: CASSDQGNYGYTF. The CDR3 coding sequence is TGTGCCAGCAGTGATCAGGGTAACTATGGCTACACCTTC.

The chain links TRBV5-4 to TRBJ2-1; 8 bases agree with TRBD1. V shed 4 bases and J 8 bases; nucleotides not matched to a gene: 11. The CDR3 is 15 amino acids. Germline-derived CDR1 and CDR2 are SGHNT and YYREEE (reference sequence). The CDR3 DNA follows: TGTGCCAGCAGCCCGTGGACAGGGCCAGGGGATGAGCAGTTCTTC. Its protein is CASSPWTGPGDEQFF. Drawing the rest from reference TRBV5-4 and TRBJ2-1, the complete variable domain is ETGVTQSPTHLIKTRGQQVTLRCSSQSGHNTVSWYQQALGQGPQFIFQYYREEENGRGNFPPRFSGLQFPNYSSELNVNALELDDSALYLCASSPWTGPGDEQFFGPGTRLTVL.

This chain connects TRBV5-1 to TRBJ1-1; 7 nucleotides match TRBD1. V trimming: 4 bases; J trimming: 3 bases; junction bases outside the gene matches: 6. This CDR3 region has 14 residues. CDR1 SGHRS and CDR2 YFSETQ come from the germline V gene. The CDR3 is CASSIGGPDTEAFF. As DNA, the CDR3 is TGCGCCAGCAGCATAGGGGGCCCGGACACTGAAGCTTTCTTT.

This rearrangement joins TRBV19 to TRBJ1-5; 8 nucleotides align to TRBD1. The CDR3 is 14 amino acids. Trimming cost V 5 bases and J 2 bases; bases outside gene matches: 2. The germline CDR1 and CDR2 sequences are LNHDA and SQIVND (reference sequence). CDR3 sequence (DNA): TGTGCCAGTAGTGACAGGGGTGGCAATCAGCCCCAGCATTTT. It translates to CASSDRGGNQPQHF.